These 9 T cell receptor beta chains came from one sample sequenced in a study of T cell responses to AZD1222 COVID-19 vaccine. TCRdb keeps only in-frame clones here, not all; method: immunoSEQ multiplex PCR. The sample records 130,000 or so clones, over 85% being singletons. Sequenced material: peripheral blood, taken on day 0 of AZD1222 vaccination. These receptors came from an adult in good health.

Only a few counts were recorded for this clone. The chain carries TRBV11-2 and TRBJ2-1, with unresolved D. V lost 1 base to trimming and J lost 6 bases, with 16 bases between them. The germline CDR1 and CDR2 sequences are SGHAT and FQNNGV. This CDR3 has 16 amino acids. CDR3 sequence: CASSLVGDIWGNEQFF. DNA for the CDR3: TGTGCCAGCAGCTTAGTAGGAGATATTTGGGGCAATGAGCAGTTCTTC. The entire variable domain, with the rest obtained from reference TRBV11-2 and TRBJ2-1, is as follows: EAGVAQSPRYKIIEKRQSVAFWCNPISGHATLYWYQQILGQGPKLLIQFQNNGVVDDSQLPKDRFSAERLKGVDSTLKIQPAKLEDSAVYLCASSLVGDIWGNEQFFGPGTRLTVL.

This rearrangement joins TRBV5-1 to TRBJ2-1, with 11 positions matching TRBD2. Trimming at V came to 4 bases and at J to 4 bases, leaving 13 bases not matched to a gene. The CDR3 contains 18 residues. Germline V gene lookup returns CDR1 SGHRS and CDR2 YFSETQ. In nucleotides, the CDR3 is TGCGCCAGCAGCCCCTATTCCAGGGGACTAGCGGTATACAATGAGCAGTTCTTC. The encoded protein is CASSPYSRGLAVYNEQFF.

V usage is TRBV18 and J usage is TRBJ1-5, with 7 bases fitting TRBD1. CDR3 length: 15 amino acids. In germline, CDR1 is KGHSH, CDR2 LQKENI. The V and J ends lost 3 bases and 3 bases, in that order; junction bases with no gene match: 5. CDR3 protein: CASSPDRVNNQPQHF. In nucleotides, the CDR3 is TGTGCCAGCTCACCCGACAGGGTTAACAATCAGCCCCAGCATTTT. The full variable domain, in which reference TRBV18 and TRBJ1-5 provide the parts outside the CDR3, is NAGVMQNPRHLVRRRGQEARLRCSPMKGHSHVYWYRQLPEEGLKFMVYLQKENIIDESGMPKERFSAEFPKEGPSILRIQQVVRGDSAAYFCASSPDRVNNQPQHFGDGTRLSIL.

V is TRBV30 and J is TRBJ2-7; TRBD1 might be the D (5 bases). This CDR3 comprises 17 residues. Germline V lookup: CDR1 GTSNPN, CDR2 SVGIG (reference sequence). The V gene lost 4 bases and the J gene lost 5 bases, with 27 bases spanning the gap. CDR3 DNA sequence: TGTGCCTGGACCGTGGGGCAGTTGGGATCCCCTAACGACGAGCAGTACTTC. Translated, it gives CAWTVGQLGSPNDEQYF.

Only one count was recorded for this clone. The chain is built from TRBV6-6 and TRBJ1-2, with TRBD1 as a possible D gene (6 bases). The V and J ends lost 0 bases and 0 bases respectively, with 11 bases between them. The CDR3 sequence is 16 residues long. Germline V gene sequence: CDR1 MNHNY, CDR2 SVGAGI (reference sequence). CDR3 region: CASSYSRTDSNYGYTF. The CDR3 region has the DNA TGTGCCAGCAGTTACTCGAGGACAGATTCTAACTATGGCTACACCTTC.

The chain combines TRBV7-9 with TRBJ2-2, with TRBD1 identical over 7 bases. The germline V gene encodes CDR1 SEHNR and CDR2 FQNEAQ (reference sequence). The CDR3 sequence is 16 residues long. V was clipped by 6 bases and J by 2 bases; unmatched bases: 9. The DNA for the CDR3 is TGTGCCAGCAGGGTATACAGGGGATTCAACACCGGGGAGCTGTTTTTT. It translates to CASRVYRGFNTGELFF.

The rearrangement links TRBV28 to TRBJ1-1; 7 bases align to TRBD1. The CDR3 is 16 residues long. Looked up from germline, CDR1 is MDHEN and CDR2 is SYDVKM. V dropped 6 bases and J dropped 0; count of bases not matched to a gene: 10. CDR3 protein: CASRSDRDLMNTEAFF. The DNA for the CDR3 is TGTGCCAGCAGATCTGACAGGGACCTAATGAACACTGAAGCTTTCTTT. Variable domain in full (rest from reference TRBV28 and TRBJ1-1): DVKVTQSSRYLVKRTGEKVFLECVQDMDHENMFWYRQDPGLGLRLIYFSYDVKMKEKGDIPEGYSVSREKKERFSLILESASTNQTSMYLCASRSDRDLMNTEAFFGQGTRLTVV.

The V gene is TRBV15, the J gene TRBJ2-7; D may match TRBD1 or TRBD2 (5 bases each). Trimming removed 3 bases at V and 4 bases at J, with 10 bases between. The CDR3 has 13 amino acids. Germline values: CDR1 LNHNV, CDR2 YYDKDF (reference sequence). CDR3 region: CATSRGRGYEQYF. The CDR3 DNA sequence: TGTGCCACCAGCAGGGGACGAGGTTACGAGCAGTACTTC.

The chain carries TRBV6-2 or TRBV6-3 and TRBJ1-2, with a weak D call TRBD1 (6 bases). Germline V gene lookup returns CDR1 MNHEY and CDR2 SVGEGT. This CDR3 contains 13 residues. Trimming left V 4 bases short and J 7 bases short, with 13 bases between. CDR3 in DNA: TGTGCCAGCAGTTTTCCAGGGGCTGGTGGCTACACCTTC. Residues: CASSFPGAGGYTF.